Listed here are 21 T cell receptor beta chains from one sample, sequenced in a study of cytomegalovirus exposure and HLA in healthy donors. Primers: 60 Vbeta forward and 13 Jbeta reverse. Method: immunoSEQ multiplex PCR; TCRdb's copy keeps in-frame clones and lacks some. The table records 60,000 to 70,000 clones, roughly 66% of them present only once. The specimen sequenced was PBMCs. The origin of the receptors is a woman aged 50 to 60 in good health and CMV-seronegative.

This clone was counted a few times. The rearrangement joins TRBV19 to TRBJ1-4; TRBD1 agrees at 9 bases. The CDR3 runs to 13 residues. Germline CDR1 LNHDA, CDR2 SQIVND (reference sequence). The junction had 5 bases not matched to a gene; V was cut back by 9 bases and J by 6 bases. CDR3 DNA: TGTGCCAGCGGGGACAGGGAGGATGAAAAACTGTTTTTT. This encodes CASGDREDEKLFF.

This clone occurred a few times. The gene calls are TRBV27 and TRBJ2-2; 9 nucleotides agree with TRBD1. J was trimmed by 5 bases and V by 5 bases; bases with no gene match: 9. The germline V gene has CDR1 MNHEY and CDR2 SMNVEV (reference sequence). The CDR3 covers 16 residues. As DNA, the CDR3 is TGTGCCAGCAGTCCTACAGGGGGCGCGAGGACCGGGGAGCTGTTTTTT. Translated: CASSPTGGARTGELFF.

The chain employs TRBV7-9 and TRBJ1-5; the match to TRBD1 covers 8 bases. The trim removed 4 bases at V and 9 bases at J, leaving 8 bases unmatched. The V gene's germline CDR1 is SEHNR and CDR2 FQNEAQ (reference sequence). The CDR3 runs to 14 residues. Here the CDR3 DNA reads TGTGCCAGCAGCTCCGGACAGGGCGCTCGGCCCCAGCATTTT. Translation: CASSSGQGARPQHF.

The chain employs TRBV6-6 and TRBJ2-7; D is undetermined. Germline V lookup: CDR1 MNHNY, CDR2 SVGAGI (reference sequence). CDR3 size: 11 residues. Trimming stripped 4 bases from V and 6 bases from J, with 7 bases between. The chain's CDR3 is CASSSSVEQYF. CDR3 in DNA: TGTGCCAGCAGTTCCAGCGTCGAGCAGTACTTC.

The chain joins TRBV10-3 to TRBJ1-1; weak D call: TRBD1 (5 bases). The CDR3 runs to 15 residues. Germline V gene sequence: CDR1 ENHRY, CDR2 SYGVKD. The germline V and J ends were trimmed by 0 bases and 7 bases, with 15 bases remaining between them. The CDR3 nucleotides read TGTGCCATCAGTGAGTCAACGGCCACGGGACTTGAAGCTTTCTTT. This sequence encodes CAISESTATGLEAFF.

The chain links TRBV6-6 to TRBJ2-5; 10 positions match TRBD1. The V gene's germline CDR1 is MNHNY and CDR2 SVGAGI (reference sequence). Trimming removed 6 bases from V and 5 bases from J; junction bases left unmatched: 6. This CDR3 is 14 amino acids long. The CDR3 loop reads CASSTTGGAETQYF. CDR3 DNA: TGTGCCAGCAGCACGACAGGGGGCGCTGAGACCCAGTACTTC.

The CDR3 sequence: CSVRQGGVSPQETQYF. In nucleotides, the CDR3 is TGCAGCGTACGACAGGGGGGCGTATCTCCTCAAGAGACCCAGTACTTC. The rearrangement links TRBV29-1 to TRBJ2-5; 9 positions agree with TRBD1. With V trimmed by 6 bases and J by 2 bases, 13 bases remained unmatched. The CDR3 spans 16 residues. Germline values: CDR1 SQVTM, CDR2 ANQGSEA.

CDR3 amino acids: CATSRDYTGVNQPQHF. As DNA, the CDR3 is TGTGCCACCAGCAGAGATTATACAGGAGTTAATCAGCCCCAGCATTTT. This chain connects TRBV15 to TRBJ1-5, with a possible D match to TRBD1 (5 bases). Germline V CDR1 and CDR2: LNHNV, YYDKDF (reference sequence). The CDR3 has 16 amino acids. The V gene lost 0 bases and the J gene lost 4 bases, with 13 bases spanning the gap.

This clone was counted ten times or more. The gene calls are TRBV4-1 and TRBJ2-7; D is ambiguous. V lost 1 base and J 0 bases, leaving 19 bases between the germline ends. CDR1 is MGHRA and CDR2 is YSYEKL in the germline V gene. This CDR3 is built from 18 residues. The CDR3 nucleotides read TGCGCCAGCAGCCAAGCCGACTTTTTACCTGGCAGCTCCTACGAGCAGTACTTC. This sequence encodes CASSQADFLPGSSYEQYF.

The CDR3 protein is CASTAIGSRNEQFF. In DNA, the CDR3 is TGCGCCAGCACCGCGATAGGGAGCAGGAATGAGCAGTTCTTC. The chain combines TRBV5-1 with TRBJ2-1; D may be TRBD2 (5 bases). V was clipped by 6 bases and J by 7 bases, with 17 bases between them. This CDR3 has 14 residues. The V gene's germline CDR1 is SGHRS and CDR2 YFSETQ.

This chain uses TRBV10-3 with TRBJ1-1, with D perhaps matching TRBD1 (6 bases). Germline loops: CDR1 ENHRY, CDR2 SYGVKD. CDR3 length equals 13 residues. V lost 3 bases, J lost 5 bases, and 10 bases lay in between. CDR3 region: CAISEGGLTEAFF. In nucleotides, the CDR3 is TGTGCCATCAGTGAAGGGGGTTTAACTGAAGCTTTCTTT.

V gene TRBV7-2 combines with J gene TRBJ2-3, with 8 bases that match TRBD1. With V trimmed by 3 bases and J by 0 bases, 2 bases remained unmatched. The CDR3 is made up of 15 amino acids. Germline CDR1 reads SGHTA; CDR2 reads FQGNSA. CDR3 region: CASSLTGASTDTQYF. For the CDR3, the DNA is TGTGCCAGCAGCTTGACAGGGGCTAGCACAGATACGCAGTATTTT.

The V gene is TRBV19, the J gene TRBJ1-4; 10 positions match TRBD1. The junction had 12 bases not matched to a gene; V was cut back by 3 bases and J by 8 bases. The CDR3 runs to 17 residues. Germline CDR1 reads LNHDA; CDR2 reads SQIVND (reference sequence). CDR3 in amino acids: CASSISGQGTGDEKLFF. The CDR3 coding sequence is TGTGCCAGTAGTATCTCAGGTCAAGGGACAGGGGACGAAAAACTGTTTTTT.

The rearrangement joins TRBV5-1 to TRBJ2-7; TRBD2 aligns across 11 bases. Per the germline V gene, CDR1 is SGHRS and CDR2 is YFSETQ. This CDR3 has 18 amino acids. V shed 0 bases and J 3 bases; nucleotides not matched to a gene: 11. CDR3 bases: TGCGCCAGCAGCTTGGTTCCCCACGGTCTAGCGGGAGGCTACGAGCAGTACTTC. It encodes CASSLVPHGLAGGYEQYF.

This chain connects TRBV9 to TRBJ1-1; TRBD1 matches at 9 bases. CDR3 length: 16 amino acids. In germline, CDR1 is SGDLS, CDR2 YYNGEE. V lost 0 bases to trimming and J lost 2 bases; unmatched junction nucleotides: 5. Here the CDR3 DNA reads TGTGCCAGCAGCGTAGGCCAGGACAGGGGCAACACTGAAGCTTTCTTT. Amino acid sequence: CASSVGQDRGNTEAFF. Full variable domain (remainder filled in from reference TRBV9 and TRBJ1-1): DSGVTQTPKHLITATGQRVTLRCSPRSGDLSVYWYQQSLDQGLQFLIQYYNGEERAKGNILERFSAQQFPDLHSELNLSSLELGDSALYFCASSVGQDRGNTEAFFGQGTRLTVV.

This chain connects TRBV5-1 to TRBJ1-5; perhaps TRBD1 as D (6 bases). CDR1 is SGHRS, CDR2 YFSETQ, per germline. The CDR3 sequence is 15 residues long. Trimming shortened V by 2 bases and J by 4 bases, and 13 bases separated the two germline ends. The DNA of the CDR3 is TGCGCCAGCAGCTTTACAGGGAAGGGGAATCAGCCCCAGCATTTT. Translated: CASSFTGKGNQPQHF.

The V and J genes are TRBV5-1 and TRBJ2-3; the match to TRBD1 covers 8 bases. The CDR3 runs to 15 residues. The germline gives CDR1 SGHRS, CDR2 YFSETQ. Germline trimming cut 0 bases from V and 6 bases from J; bases unmatched to any gene: 6. CDR3 DNA: TGCGCCAGCAGCTTGGGACAGGGGAAGGTGGATACGCAGTATTTT. It yields the protein CASSLGQGKVDTQYF. The complete variable domain, with remaining parts taken from reference TRBV5-1 and TRBJ2-3, reads KAGVTQTPRYLIKTRGQQVTLSCSPISGHRSVSWYQQTPGQGLQFLFEYFSETQRNKGNFPGRFSGRQFSNSRSEMNVSTLELGDSALYLCASSLGQGKVDTQYFGPGTRLTVL.

This clone was recorded once. The V gene is TRBV30, the J gene TRBJ2-7, with D possibly TRBD2 on 5 matching bases. Germline V lookup: CDR1 GTSNPN, CDR2 SVGIG (reference sequence). CDR3 length equals 13 residues. The ends were cut back, 5 bases at V and 1 base at J, with 12 bases in the middle. The CDR3 nucleotides are TGTGCCTGGGGACCAGGCGGGTCCTACGAGCAGTACTTC. It encodes CAWGPGGSYEQYF.

The chain employs TRBV28 and TRBJ1-2; 9 bases align to TRBD1. The germline CDR1 and CDR2 sequences are MDHEN and SYDVKM. The CDR3 covers 12 residues. V trimming: 9 bases; J trimming: 6 bases; junction bases outside the gene matches: 5. CDR3 sequence (DNA): TGTGCCAGATGGGACAGGGTACATGGCTACACCTTC. Protein sequence: CARWDRVHGYTF.

The rearrangement joins TRBV7-9 to TRBJ2-1, with 9 bases fitting TRBD1. Germline trimming cut 5 bases from V and 7 bases from J; bases unmatched to any gene: 9. Germline V gives CDR1 SEHNR, CDR2 FQNEAQ (reference sequence). This CDR3 spans 15 amino acids. The CDR3 DNA reads TGTGCCAGCAGCCCGGGGGACAGGGCTTTGAATGAGCAGTTCTTC. This gives the protein CASSPGDRALNEQFF.

This chain uses TRBV6-5 with TRBJ2-3; maybe TRBD2 (6 bases). The CDR3 runs to 14 residues. Trimming took off 5 bases at V and 2 bases at J, with 11 bases between the two ends. Germline V gene lookup returns CDR1 MNHEY and CDR2 SVGAGI. In nucleotides, the CDR3 is TGTGCCAGCAGTCCGGGACTGTTCACAGATACGCAGTATTTT. Residues: CASSPGLFTDTQYF.